This T cell receptor beta chain originates from a study of cytomegalovirus exposure and HLA in healthy donors. General observations from the study: According to an earlier analysis, most TCR beta V segments yielded productive rearrangements about 90% or about 30% of the time. A list of roughly 180 TCR beta chains associated with cytomegalovirus was given. Analysis performed later showed TCR beta chains linked to HLA being more clonally expanded than equally common others.

The donors, nominally healthy at sampling, likely had unrecorded immune exposures. Germline CDR1 is MDHEN and CDR2 is SYDVKM. Trimming removed 2 bases at V and 0 bases at J, with 17 bases between. The length of the CDR3 is 17 residues. Details on this clone: The antigen remains undetermined.

Amplification used 60 Vbeta primers and 13 Jbeta primers. Libraries were prepared by immunoSEQ multiplex PCR; TCRdb keeps only in-frame clonotypes and omits some of them. The table lists 100,000 to 150,000 clones, 74% of them singletons. This TCR was sampled from a male donor in good health and CMV-seronegative. Sequenced sample: PBMCs. The chain joins TRBV28 to TRBJ2-7; possible D gene TRBD2, 6 bases. CDR3 nucleotides: TGTGCCAGCAGTTTAAGGGGACTTAGCGGATCCTCCTACGAGCAGTACTTC. The encoded protein is CASSLRGLSGSSYEQYF.